The clone carrying this T cell receptor (beta chain) was observed a single time. The data belong to a study of blood T cell repertoires in COVID-19. Here immunoSEQ multiplex PCR was the method, and the copy in TCRdb shows in-frame clones only, minus some. Among approximately 260,000 clones, 82% were seen once, and the ten largest hold roughly an eighth. Trimming removed 10 bases at V and 3 bases at J, with 19 bases between. There are 14 residues in the CDR3. CDR1 is MNHEY and CDR2 is SVGAGI in the germline V gene. The TCR originated in an older woman with active or convalescent COVID-19. V gene TRBV6-5 combines with J gene TRBJ2-7, with a possible D match to TRBD1 (8 bases). The sequenced material came from peripheral blood. CDR3 nucleotide sequence: TGTGCCACCCGGAGCGGGACAGGTCTCTACGAGCAGTACTTC. Translated, it gives CATRSGTGLYEQYF.